One and the same sample provided the 14 T cell receptor beta chains below, sequenced in a study of CD8+ T cells in alopecia areata. Treatment given: oral pan-JAK inhibitor, 5-10 mg twice daily. After isolation, RNA underwent reverse transcription to generate cDNA as the sequencing template. Some clones are missing from TCRdb's copy, which holds only in-frame ones; the method was immunoSEQ multiplex PCR. This sample has 150,000 or so clones, with nearly 55% found just once. The source was CD8+ T cells sorted from blood, collected at week 4, from a patient treated with tofacitinib. Receptor source: a human donor with alopecia areata.

This sequence joins TRBV27 and TRBJ1-2, with 7 bases matching TRBD1. V lost 8 bases and J lost 4; bases outside the gene matches: 13. CDR1 and CDR2 from the germline V gene are MNHEY and SMNVEV (reference sequence). The length of the CDR3 is 15 residues. CDR3 bases: TGTGCCAGCCGGACAGGTTTAGGCCTCCTCTATGGCTACACCTTC. Protein sequence: CASRTGLGLLYGYTF.

This rearrangement joins TRBV20-1 to TRBJ2-7; possibly TRBD1 or TRBD2 for D (5 bases each). CDR1 is DFQATT and CDR2 is SNEGSKA in the germline V gene (reference sequence). Trimming removed 1 base from V and 5 bases from J, with 6 bases in between. This CDR3 region has 11 residues. The CDR3 nucleotides are TGCAGTGCTAGAGTGGGGGACGAGCAGTACTTC. Translation gives CSARVGDEQYF.

There are a few counts of this clone. The chain employs TRBV29-1 and TRBJ2-7; 7 bases are a match to TRBD1. With 1 base clipped from V and 3 bases from J, the junction kept 6 bases outside the gene matches. Germline-derived CDR1 and CDR2 are SQVTM and ANQGSEA. This CDR3 contains 14 residues. In DNA form, the CDR3 reads TGCAGCGTTGAAGGTACAGGGGAAGGCTACGAGCAGTACTTC. It codes for CSVEGTGEGYEQYF.

With regard to this clone: One end of the junction fails to match germline, which may point to a read error. As DNA, the CDR3 is TGTGCCAGCAAGGATGGGTCCTCCTTCAATGAGCAGTTCTTC. Protein: CASKDGSSFNEQFF. V usage is TRBV5-6 and J usage is TRBJ2-1; D unresolved. CDR3 length: 14 residues. Germline-derived CDR1 and CDR2 are SGHDT and YYEEEE.

This chain joins TRBV27 and TRBJ1-5, with D hard to call. The V end was cut by 5 bases, the J end by 4 bases, with 12 bases between. The CDR3 consists of 14 residues. In germline, CDR1 is MNHEY, CDR2 SMNVEV (reference sequence). In DNA form, the CDR3 reads TGTGCCAGCAGTCCCATGGGGAGTAATCAGCCCCAGCATTTT. The encoded protein is CASSPMGSNQPQHF.

This sequence joins TRBV13 and TRBJ2-1, with unresolved D. This CDR3 is 14 amino acids long. CDR1 is PRHDT and CDR2 is FYEKMQ in the germline V gene (reference sequence). V was clipped by 5 bases and J by 5 bases, with 13 bases between them. CDR3 residues: CASSPGQAHNEQFF. The CDR3 DNA sequence: TGTGCCAGCAGCCCAGGCCAGGCCCACAATGAGCAGTTCTTC.

This clone has just a few counts. The chain employs TRBV14 and TRBJ2-6, with TRBD2 matching over 7 bases. The germline CDR1 and CDR2 sequences are SGHDN and FVKESK. This CDR3 is built from 18 residues. The V segment lost 3 bases and the J segment 0 bases; nucleotides outside the gene matches: 8. The CDR3 loop reads CASSQMGLRYSGANVLTF. CDR3 sequence (DNA): TGTGCCAGCAGCCAGATGGGACTACGATACTCTGGGGCCAACGTCCTGACTTTC.

This clone showed up just a few times. The rearrangement joins TRBV30 to TRBJ2-1; D remains ambiguous. The V end was cut by 0 bases, the J end by 8 bases, with 11 bases between. This CDR3 has 13 residues. Germline V gives CDR1 GTSNPN, CDR2 SVGIG (reference sequence). In DNA, the CDR3 is TGTGCCTGGAGTGTAGAAATTAACCATGAGCAGTTCTTC. It is translated as CAWSVEINHEQFF.

The J gene is TRBJ2-7, the V gene TRBV6-7; the D gene is possibly TRBD1 (6 bases). TRBV6-7 counts as an open reading frame of uncertain function. The CDR3 length is 12 residues. Trimming removed 4 bases at V and 3 bases at J, with 7 bases between. The CDR3 DNA is TGTGCCAGCAGTTCGACAGGCTACGAGCAGTACTTC. This sequence encodes CASSSTGYEQYF.

The rearrangement links TRBV7-2 to TRBJ2-6; tentatively, D is TRBD1 (5 bases). V gave up 5 bases and J gave up 0 bases, with 8 bases separating them. The CDR3 spans 15 residues. From germline, CDR1 is SGHTA and CDR2 FQGNSA. For the CDR3, the DNA is TGTGCCAGCAGCCAAGACAGCTCTGGGGCCAACGTCCTGACTTTC. Encoded protein: CASSQDSSGANVLTF. The full variable domain, rest sourced from reference TRBV7-2 and TRBJ2-6, is GAGVSQSPSNKVTEKGKDVELRCDPISGHTALYWYRQSLGQGLEFLIYFQGNSAPDKSGLPSDRFSAERTGGSVSTLTIQRTQQEDSAVYLCASSQDSSGANVLTFGAGSRLTVL.

The chain is built from TRBV27 and TRBJ1-6; 7 bases align to TRBD1. Germline lookup yields CDR1 MNHEY and CDR2 SMNVEV (reference sequence). Trimming at V came to 7 bases and at J to 9 bases, leaving 6 bases not matched to a gene. This CDR3 spans 13 amino acids. CDR3: CASKLNRGSPLHF. The CDR3 DNA is TGTGCCAGCAAGCTTAACAGGGGTTCACCCCTCCACTTT.

This clone is medium-sized. The chain carries TRBV6-5 and TRBJ2-2, with TRBD2 matching 15 bases. The V gene's germline CDR1 is MNHEY and CDR2 SVGAGI. This CDR3 spans 15 amino acids. V lost 4 bases and J lost 6; bases outside the gene matches: 0. CDR3: CASSWTSGGAGELFF. Here the CDR3 DNA reads TGTGCCAGCAGTTGGACTAGCGGGGGGGCCGGGGAGCTGTTTTTT.

The V gene is TRBV6-5, the J gene TRBJ1-2; D is unresolved. The germline V and J ends were trimmed by 6 bases and 3 bases, with 14 bases remaining between them. CDR1 and CDR2 from the germline V gene are MNHEY and SVGAGI. CDR3 size: 14 residues. The CDR3 protein is CASRGFGYDYGYTF. The DNA of the CDR3 is TGTGCCAGCAGGGGTTTTGGGTACGACTATGGCTACACCTTC.

The V gene is TRBV23-1, the J gene TRBJ1-6; the match to TRBD1 covers 8 bases. TRBV23-1 is recorded as an ORF, its role being uncertain. Trimming removed 8 bases from V and 7 bases from J; junction bases left unmatched: 7. The CDR3 totals 14 residues. This chain's CDR3 is CASVQTGGNSPLHF. CDR3 DNA sequence: TGCGCCAGCGTTCAAACAGGGGGGAATTCACCCCTCCACTTT.